What follows describes a single T cell receptor beta chain. Its antigen is not known. The authors loaded about 0.2 ug DNA, roughly 27,000 T cell genomes, into sorted-subset replicate PCRs. The method was immunoSEQ multiplex PCR; TCRdb's version includes in-frame clones alone and lacks a portion of them. The sample includes some 2.4 million clones, over 85% of them seen just once. This entry comes from a study of shared clonotypes between healthy human individuals. Turning to the study itself: Contributing individuals were two females and a few males aged 18 to 49. Study results and caveats: Estimated richness was generally greater in naive than memory subsets.

The donor cohort consisted entirely of Caucasian adults residing in Nashville, Tennessee. V was shortened by 0 bases and J by 12 bases, with 18 bases between the two germline ends. The CDR3 sequence is 15 residues long. CDR1 is KGHSH and CDR2 is LQKENI in the germline V gene. The source material was naive CD4+ T cells from PBMCs. Indicated subset: CD45RA+ positively selected. V and J are TRBV18 and TRBJ2-1, with D possibly being TRBD2 (5 bases). The receptor was derived from a man younger than 35 in good health. Some clones in this sample may be carry-over from other donors' samples. The CDR3 DNA sequence: TGTGCCAGCTCACCACCAGGTGGAGGTCAACAAAGGCAGTTCTTC. It specifies CASSPPGGGQQRQFF.